This TCR beta chain stems from a study of Graves' ophthalmopathy and Graves' hyperthyroidism. This clonotype occurred once. Since a much larger clone is just one base distant, this may be a read error. The authors amplified TCR beta CDR3 regions from RNA transcripts. The first-round RT-PCR employed HTBI primers together with the Qiagen OneStep RT-PCR kit. A multiplex PCR was then performed as the second round. TCRdb fed the multiplex PCR reads into MiXCR, producing one record per CDR3 protein. The sample consists of more than 1,000,000 distinct CDR3 sequences, 35% to 45% of them appearing once. Newly diagnosed, the hyperthyroidism patients had under 2 months' duration and were aged 18 to 65. The V and J ends lost 6 bases and 5 bases, in that order; junction bases with no gene match: 7. The CDR3 is 14 residues long. Germline CDR1 is LNHDA and CDR2 is SQIVND (reference sequence).

The sample was peripheral blood or thyroid tissue (not recorded which). The rearrangement links TRBV19 to TRBJ2-5; 9 bases match TRBD1. The source of this sequence is an adult man with Graves' hyperthyroidism. CDR3 DNA sequence: TGTGCCAGTAGGGGTACAGGGGGCGTGGAGACCCAGTACTTC. Translating it yields CASRGTGGVETQYF. Based on the CDR3 plus reference TRBV19 and TRBJ2-5, the full variable domain is DGGITQSPKYLFRKEGQNVTLSCEQNLNHDAMYWYRQDPGQGLRLIYYSQIVNDFQKGDIAEGYSVSREKKESFPLTVTSAQKNPTAFYLCASRGTGGVETQYFGPGTRLLVL.